This T cell receptor (beta chain) was recovered during a study of T cell responses to AZD1222 COVID-19 vaccine. Investigators merged groups given second doses at roughly 4 or roughly 12 weeks. Measured with immunoSEQ multiplex PCR; TCRdb has only the in-frame clones, and not every one. The table has more than 95,000 clones, 85% to 95% seen once; the top ten hold around 1.6%. General study findings and limits: Increased Spike-specific TCR breadth and depth were observed after two AZD1222 doses. Nearly half of spike-specific TCRs reportedly go after variant regions that carry no mutations. A mostly white British donor set with more females was recruited, and clonal diversity was possibly underestimated.

With respect to this clone: Its target is not known.

This CDR3 contains 15 residues. Germline CDR1 and CDR2: SGHAT and FQDESV (reference sequence). Trimming took off 0 bases at V and 6 bases at J, with 15 bases between the two ends. Here the sequenced sample was peripheral blood, taken 28 days after the second AZD1222 dose. This rearrangement joins TRBV11-1 to TRBJ2-7, with a possible D match to TRBD2 (5 bases). This sequence was found in an adult who received the AZD1222 COVID-19 vaccine. CDR3 DNA: TGTGCCAGCAGCTTAGCACGAGGGAGCGGTGGCGAGCAGTACTTC. Amino acids: CASSLARGSGGEQYF.